The sequence of this T cell receptor (beta chain) was determined in a study of blood T cell repertoires in COVID-19. Study-wide context: Both acute and convalescent COVID-19 samples were obtained from the United States, Italy and Spain. The analysed material was cDNA or gDNA that came from T cells, B-cell-depleted T cells, or PBMCs.

This clone was seen a handful of times. Assay: immunoSEQ multiplex PCR; the TCRdb copy retains only in-frame clones and omits some. The table includes 250,000 or so clones, about nine tenths detected once. This CDR3 has 16 residues. Germline CDR1 and CDR2: SGHNT and YYREEE (reference sequence). Trimming removed 2 bases at V and 0 bases at J, with 14 bases between. The V call is TRBV5-4, the J call TRBJ1-1, with D perhaps matching TRBD1 (6 bases). This receptor was taken from a man aged 35-49 years with active or convalescent COVID-19. Sequenced input: peripheral blood. The chain's CDR3 is CASSFAPTGMNTEAFF. CDR3 bases: TGTGCCAGCAGCTTCGCCCCGACAGGCATGAACACTGAAGCTTTCTTT.